This T cell receptor (beta chain) was profiled in a study of blood T cell repertoires in COVID-19. The wider study: Acute and convalescent COVID-19 specimens originated in the United States, Italy and Spain. PBMCs, B-cell-depleted T cells, or T cells were the source of the cDNA or gDNA that made up the material.

A remark on this clone: Different DNA sequences within this sample yield the same CDR3.

In the original processing: Reference gene primer amplification gave nucleated cell count estimates. TCRdb's copy holds only in-frame clones and misses some; the assay was immunoSEQ multiplex PCR. The DNA was the basis for D and trimming; V, J and clone size are from that table. The sample yields about 62,000 clones, 80% to 95% seen once. CDR1 and CDR2 from the germline V gene are MDHEN and SYDVKM. V lost 3 bases to trimming and J lost 0 bases; unmatched junction nucleotides: 4. The CDR3 sequence is 15 residues long. The chain recombines TRBV28 with TRBJ2-7; TRBD1 matches 8 bases. Sample: peripheral blood. The sequence came from a human donor in a cohort sampled during active COVID-19. Here the CDR3 reads CASSLPGQVSYEQYF. CDR3 bases: TGTGCCAGCAGTTTGCCGGGACAGGTCTCCTACGAGCAGTACTTC.